This T cell receptor (beta chain) was identified during a study of Ad26.COV2.S vaccination and SARS-CoV-2 variants. Only in-frame clones appear in the TCRdb table, and some are missing; sequencing was by immunoSEQ multiplex PCR. Of hundreds of thousands of clones in the sample, around nine tenths were seen once. Treatment described: around 19 received Ad26.COV2.S at low or high dose, single or two shots; 5 received placebo; per-sample allocation not given. Samples came from day 63 after the first vaccine or placebo injection. In Boston, the donor was an adult between 18-55 years of age. V shed 4 bases and J 3 bases; nucleotides not matched to a gene: 4. CDR1 is MNHEY, CDR2 SVGEGT, per germline. The length of the CDR3 is 14 residues.

Specimen: peripheral blood, collected in a trial of Ad26.COV2.S vaccine versus placebo. This chain links TRBV6-2 or TRBV6-3 with TRBJ2-7; TRBD1 matches at 9 bases. The origin of this receptor is a person aged 18-65 years who received the Ad26.COV2.S COVID-19 vaccine or a placebo. This CDR3 reads CASSFTGGFYEQYF. The CDR3, as DNA: TGTGCCAGCAGTTTCACAGGGGGCTTCTACGAGCAGTACTTC.